Listed below are T cell receptor beta chains from one sample, sequenced in a study of chemoradiotherapy in HPV16-positive cancers. The assay was immunoSEQ multiplex PCR, and TCRdb's table has in-frame clones only and misses some. The sample has several thousand clones, around 70% seen once. This sample comprised tumor tissue, obtained from a patient who underwent chemoradiotherapy. The receptor source for this set is a human donor with HPV-associated anogenital cancer. Both conserved end residues are part of each CDR3. D genes are given only for firm matches. The size field is filled for only some rows; it gives once, few, many or a size class.

v_gene: TRBV6-5
j_gene: TRBJ2-1
d_gene: NA
abundance: NA
CDR3nt: TGTGCCAGCAAGGTGAATGAGCAGTTCTTC
CDR3aa: CASKVNEQFF

v_gene: TRBV27
j_gene: TRBJ2-1
d_gene: NA
abundance: NA
CDR3nt: TGTGCCAGCAGTTATCTAGGGGACGAGCAGTTCTTC
CDR3aa: CASSYLGDEQFF

v_gene: TRBV7-9
j_gene: TRBJ1-1
d_gene: NA
abundance: large
CDR3nt: TGTGCCAGCAGCGCGTCGGGACTCCGCTGGACTGAAGCTTTCTTT
CDR3aa: CASSASGLRWTEAFF

v_gene: TRBV2
j_gene: TRBJ2-3
d_gene: TRBD1
abundance: once
CDR3nt: TGTGCCAGCAGTAGACAGGGGGAATTCGCAGATACGCAGTATTTT
CDR3aa: CASSRQGEFADTQYF

v_gene: TRBV25-1
j_gene: TRBJ2-7
d_gene: TRBD2
abundance: once
CDR3nt: TGTGCCAGGGTGGGGCTAGACTGGCGGGAGGACTCCTACGAGCAGTACTTC
CDR3aa: CARVGLDWREDSYEQYF

v_gene: TRBV4-2
j_gene: TRBJ1-4
d_gene: TRBD1
abundance: few
CDR3nt: TGTGCCAGCAGCCCCTCGGACAGGGGACGTGAAAAACTGTTTTTT
CDR3aa: CASSPSDRGREKLFF

v_gene: TRBV6-4
j_gene: TRBJ2-3
d_gene: TRBD1
abundance: NA
CDR3nt: TGTGCCAGCAGGACCGGGACAGGCCCCACAGATACGCAGTATTTT
CDR3aa: CASRTGTGPTDTQYF

v_gene: TRBV12-1
j_gene: TRBJ2-3
d_gene: NA
abundance: once
CDR3nt: TGTGCCAGCAGCACACGACCCTCCGGTCCTAAGACAGATACGCAGTATTTT
CDR3aa: CASSTRPSGPKTDTQYF

v_gene: TRBV7-9
j_gene: TRBJ2-3
d_gene: NA
abundance: once
CDR3nt: TGTGCCTACCGGACAATCACAGATACGCAGTATTTT
CDR3aa: CAYRTITDTQYF

v_gene: TRBV9
j_gene: TRBJ2-7
d_gene: NA
abundance: NA
CDR3nt: TGTGCCAGCAGCGCCGGCCCCTCCTACGAGCAGTACTTC
CDR3aa: CASSAGPSYEQYF

v_gene: TRBV18
j_gene: TRBJ2-2
d_gene: NA
abundance: NA
CDR3nt: TGTGCCAGCTCATCAACACTCTTCGGCGGGGTCACCGGGGAGCTGTTTTTT
CDR3aa: CASSSTLFGGVTGELFF

v_gene: TRBV23-1
j_gene: TRBJ2-2
d_gene: TRBD1
abundance: few
CDR3nt: TGCGCCAGCAGTACCAAAAACAGTTTAGGGACAGGGGTGACCGGGGAGCTGTTTTTT
CDR3aa: CASSTKNSLGTGVTGELFF

v_gene: TRBV5-5
j_gene: TRBJ2-1
d_gene: TRBD2
abundance: NA
CDR3nt: TGTGCCAGCAGGCCTAGCGGGAGGTCCTACAATGAGCAGTTCTTC
CDR3aa: CASRPSGRSYNEQFF

v_gene: TRBV2
j_gene: TRBJ2-3
d_gene: NA
abundance: NA
CDR3nt: TGTGCCAGCAGTGACCCCGTGGGACAAATACGCACAGATACGCAGTATTTT
CDR3aa: CASSDPVGQIRTDTQYF

v_gene: TRBV7-9
j_gene: TRBJ2-7
d_gene: TRBD1
abundance: few
CDR3nt: TGTGCCAGCAGCTTTGGACAGGGGTCCTACGAGCAGTACTTC
CDR3aa: CASSFGQGSYEQYF

v_gene: TRBV7-7
j_gene: TRBJ2-1
d_gene: TRBD2
abundance: once
CDR3nt: TGTGCTAGCAGCTTAAGCCCACTGGACCGGGAGGGCCTACCCAGCTCCTACAATGAGCAGTTCTTC
CDR3aa: CASSLSPLDREGLPSSYNEQFF

v_gene: TRBV5-1
j_gene: TRBJ2-2
d_gene: NA
abundance: NA
CDR3nt: TGCGCCAGCAGCTTGGCGGCGTCATCCGGGCCGGGGGAGCTGTTTTTT
CDR3aa: CASSLAASSGPGELFF

v_gene: TRBV5-6
j_gene: TRBJ1-2
d_gene: TRBD1
abundance: medium-sized
CDR3nt: TGTGCCAGCAGCTTCGGGACAGGGGGCGATGGCTACACCTTC
CDR3aa: CASSFGTGGDGYTF

v_gene: TRBV30
j_gene: TRBJ2-5
d_gene: NA
abundance: NA
CDR3nt: TGTGCCTGGAGTGTAACAGGCCAAGAGACCCAGTACTTC
CDR3aa: CAWSVTGQETQYF

v_gene: TRBV10-2
j_gene: TRBJ2-5
d_gene: TRBD1
abundance: NA
CDR3nt: TGCGCCAGCTTCGGGACAGTAAACTTAATCGGAGAGACCCAGTACTTC
CDR3aa: CASFGTVNLIGETQYF

v_gene: TRBV27
j_gene: TRBJ2-5
d_gene: TRBD2
abundance: once
CDR3nt: TGTGCCAGCAGATCTAGCGGGAGAGGGGAGACCCAGTACTTC
CDR3aa: CASRSSGRGETQYF

v_gene: TRBV14
j_gene: TRBJ2-1
d_gene: TRBD1
abundance: NA
CDR3nt: TGTGCCAGCAGCCCACAGGACAGGGAAGTTGAGCAGTTCTTC
CDR3aa: CASSPQDREVEQFF

v_gene: TRBV19
j_gene: TRBJ2-3
d_gene: NA
abundance: NA
CDR3nt: TGTGCCAGTGGACCGTCGGGGGCAAGAAGCAGTGCAGATACGCAGTATTTT
CDR3aa: CASGPSGARSSADTQYF

v_gene: TRBV11-2
j_gene: TRBJ2-1
d_gene: TRBD2
abundance: once
CDR3nt: TGTGCCAGCTCCCTAGGTGGGGGGGACTTAGCGGGGTCACAGTTCTTC
CDR3aa: CASSLGGGDLAGSQFF

v_gene: TRBV5-1
j_gene: TRBJ2-3
d_gene: NA
abundance: NA
CDR3nt: TGCGCCAGCAGCTTGGGACAGTGGCAGCTACCACCCACAGATACGCAGTATTTT
CDR3aa: CASSLGQWQLPPTDTQYF

v_gene: TRBV5-1
j_gene: TRBJ2-3
d_gene: NA
abundance: NA
CDR3nt: TGCGCCAGCACCTCAACTAGGGGGTCGACAGATACGCAGTATTTT
CDR3aa: CASTSTRGSTDTQYF

v_gene: TRBV6-5
j_gene: TRBJ2-1
d_gene: NA
abundance: NA
CDR3nt: TGTGCCAGCAGTTCGGGGCTAGCGTACAATGAGCAGTTCTTC
CDR3aa: CASSSGLAYNEQFF

v_gene: TRBV28
j_gene: TRBJ2-4
d_gene: NA
abundance: NA
CDR3nt: TGTGCCAGCAGTCCAAGACAGGTGGGCCGAAACATTCAGTACTTC
CDR3aa: CASSPRQVGRNIQYF

v_gene: TRBV10-2
j_gene: TRBJ1-5
d_gene: NA
abundance: NA
CDR3nt: TGCGCCAGCAGCTACGGGCAGGGCCAGCCCCAGCATTTT
CDR3aa: CASSYGQGQPQHF

v_gene: TRBV11-2
j_gene: TRBJ2-7
d_gene: TRBD1
abundance: NA
CDR3nt: TGTGCCAGCAGCTTAGATCCGGGACAGGGTGGCGAGCAGTACTTC
CDR3aa: CASSLDPGQGGEQYF

v_gene: TRBV7-9
j_gene: TRBJ1-1
d_gene: NA
abundance: NA
CDR3nt: TGTGCCAGCAGCCTCACCGGGACGCCGGGAGGTGACGCTTTCTTT
CDR3aa: CASSLTGTPGGDAFF

v_gene: TRBV7-3
j_gene: TRBJ2-7
d_gene: NA
abundance: NA
CDR3nt: TGTGCCAGCAGCTTAACGTCCGGGTCGGACGAGCAGTACTTC
CDR3aa: CASSLTSGSDEQYF

v_gene: TRBV28
j_gene: TRBJ2-2
d_gene: NA
abundance: NA
CDR3nt: TGTGCCAGCAGTTTACAGAGCGACACCGGGGAGCTGTTTTTT
CDR3aa: CASSLQSDTGELFF